Listed below are T cell receptor beta chains from one sample, sequenced in a study of shared clonotypes between healthy human individuals. Produced via immunoSEQ multiplex PCR; TCRdb's table is partial and in-frame only. Found here are more than 500,000 clones, roughly 95% of them singletons; the top ten hold 0.05% to 0.08%. The source material was naive CD4+ T cells sorted from blood. The receptors shown here come from a woman in her 30s in good health. Each CDR3 is given with its conserved first and last residue. A D gene is named only where the DNA matches it firmly. Part of the rows lack a size; the others show once, few, many or a class for expanded clones.

CDR3 length | J gene | D gene | V gene | clone size | CDR3 DNA | CDR3 protein
18 | TRBJ2-3 | TRBD1 | TRBV7-6 | . | TGTGCCAGCAGCTCGCTGTCGACAGGGGGTTTTAGCACAGATACGCAGTATTTT | CASSSLSTGGFSTDTQYF
15 | TRBJ2-2 | . | TRBV5-1 | . | TGCGCCAGCCGCGTGTGGCAGGGTGGCACCGGGGAGCTGTTTTTT | CASRVWQGGTGELFF
15 | TRBJ2-2 | . | TRBV27 | . | TGTGCCAGCAGTTTGGCTCCCCGGGGCACCGGGGAGCTGTTTTTT | CASSLAPRGTGELFF
15 | TRBJ1-5 | . | TRBV28 | few | TGTGCCAGCAGTGACCCAAGGAATAGCAATCAGCCCCAGCATTTT | CASSDPRNSNQPQHF
15 | TRBJ2-1 | TRBD2 | TRBV5-1 | . | TGCGCCAGCAGCTTCCTAGCGGGAGGGGACAATGAGCAGTTCTTC | CASSFLAGGDNEQFF
15 | TRBJ2-4 | . | TRBV5-1 | . | TGCGCCAGCAGTTACCTCCCGGGAAGCAAAAACATTCAGTACTTC | CASSYLPGSKNIQYF
14 | TRBJ1-5 | TRBD1 | TRBV19 | . | TGTGCCAGTAGTAAGGACAGGGATAATCAGCCCCAGCATTTT | CASSKDRDNQPQHF
14 | TRBJ2-1 | TRBD2 | TRBV6-4 | . | TGTGCCAGCAGTGGACTAGCGGGAGAGAATGAGCAGTTCTTC | CASSGLAGENEQFF
14 | TRBJ1-5 | . | TRBV7-2 | . | TGTGCCAGCAGCTTAGGGCAGGTCAATCAGCCCCAGCATTTT | CASSLGQVNQPQHF
15 | TRBJ2-1 | TRBD2 | TRBV28 | . | TGTGCCAGCACCAGGTCGACTAGCGGGAGCGATGAGCAGTTCTTC | CASTRSTSGSDEQFF
13 | TRBJ2-2 | TRBD2 | TRBV19 | few | TGTGCCACCGCCCCGCGGGAGACCGGGGAGCTGTTTTTT | CATAPRETGELFF
16 | TRBJ1-2 | . | TRBV4-1 | . | TGCGCCAGCAGCCAACATTCAGGAGGCGGGAACTATGGCTACACCTTC | CASSQHSGGGNYGYTF
14 | TRBJ1-2 | . | TRBV2 | . | TGTGCCAGCAGTGACGGGTCAGGGCACTATGGCTACACCTTC | CASSDGSGHYGYTF
13 | TRBJ2-1 | . | TRBV5-5 | . | TGTGCCAGCAGCTTGGGCCGTAGGGATGAGCAGTTCTTC | CASSLGRRDEQFF
13 | TRBJ2-7 | TRBD2 | TRBV28 | . | TGTGCCAGCAGGAATCGACTAGCCGGCGAGCAGTACTTC | CASRNRLAGEQYF
14 | TRBJ2-4 | . | TRBV2 | . | TGTGCCAGCAGTGAAGGGCTAGCCAAAAACATTCAGTACTTC | CASSEGLAKNIQYF
11 | TRBJ2-7 | TRBD2 | TRBV27 | . | TGTGCCAGCGGGAGGGCCTACGAGCAGTACTTC | CASGRAYEQYF
17 | TRBJ2-7 | TRBD2 | TRBV4-2 | . | TGTGCCAGCAGCCAAGGGGGTAGGAGCGGGGGTTCCTACGAGCAGTACTTC | CASSQGGRSGGSYEQYF
15 | TRBJ2-5 | TRBD2 | TRBV5-6 | once | TGTGCCAGCAGCTTGAGTTCTAGCGGGAGCGAGACCCAGTACTTC | CASSLSSSGSETQYF
13 | TRBJ1-5 | . | TRBV7-2 | . | TGTGCCAGCAGCTTACGGGAAAATCAGCCCCAGCATTTT | CASSLRENQPQHF
15 | TRBJ1-2 | . | TRBV7-9 | . | TGTGCCAGCAGCTTTGTTGCAGGCTTAAACTATGGCTACACCTTC | CASSFVAGLNYGYTF
16 | TRBJ2-3 | . | TRBV18 | . | TGTGCCAGCTCACCATCCGCAGGGGTTGTCACAGATACGCAGTATTTT | CASSPSAGVVTDTQYF
14 | TRBJ1-1 | TRBD1 | TRBV5-6 | . | TGTGCCAGCAGCCGGGGACAGGGATTCGCTGAAGCTTTCTTT | CASSRGQGFAEAFF
16 | TRBJ2-3 | TRBD2 | TRBV25-1 | . | TGTGCCAGCAGTGAATACGGCGGGAGGGGGGCAGATACGCAGTATTTT | CASSEYGGRGADTQYF
14 | TRBJ1-1 | . | TRBV28 | . | TGTGCCAGCAGTTCCACCCCCAGGGGCGCTGAAGCTTTCTTT | CASSSTPRGAEAFF
13 | TRBJ2-7 | . | TRBV7-4 | . | TGTGCCAGCAGCTTACCGCAGTTCGGCGAGCAGTACTTC | CASSLPQFGEQYF
15 | TRBJ2-7 | . | TRBV25-1 | . | TGTGCCAGCAGTGATATCGGGGGGCTTCGGGACGAGCAGTACTTC | CASSDIGGLRDEQYF
15 | TRBJ2-7 | TRBD2 | TRBV9 | . | TGTGCCAGCAGTCCTCCGGGAGGGCGATTTTCCGAGCAGTACTTC | CASSPPGGRFSEQYF